This TCR beta chain originates from a study of cytomegalovirus exposure and HLA in healthy donors. Overall study: In a later analysis, the roughly 130 validation repertoires were reported to have used the same platform as the roughly 670 first-cohort repertoires.

Study-wide results and caveats: Reports credit the classifier with highly specific, highly sensitive diagnosis of cytomegalovirus status. Three CMV-associated chains proved CMV antigen-specific in vitro.

Trimming took off 4 bases at V and 8 bases at J, with 17 bases between the two ends. The CDR3 has 14 residues. Per germline, CDR1 SQVTM and CDR2 ANQGSEA. Remarks on this clone: Its cognate antigen is unknown.

This table comes from immunoSEQ multiplex PCR, and its TCRdb copy is limited to in-frame clones, with some not included. The table has approximately 59,000 clones, about 92% seen once. The sample was PBMCs. The V call is TRBV29-1, the J call TRBJ1-4; no firm D call. This TCR was sampled from a man between 18 and 29 years old in good health and CMV-seropositive. The CDR3 spells CSVGASGSGEKLFF. CDR3 nucleotides: TGCAGCGTTGGAGCGTCCGGGTCGGGGGAAAAACTGTTTTTT.